This entry is about one T cell receptor beta chain. What it binds is not known. This entry comes from a study of lymphopenia after photon versus proton radiotherapy. The CDR3 runs 20 residues. Trimming took off 0 bases at V and 0 bases at J, with 20 bases between the two ends. The germline gives CDR1 MNHEY, CDR2 SMNVEV (reference sequence). The data were produced by immunoSEQ multiplex PCR, yet TCRdb's version contains in-frame clones alone and is incomplete. The data contain about 42,000 clones, approximately 83% of them seen just once; the ten biggest clones take up 20% to 25%. Study-level findings and limits: Authors raise, but do not show, better survival with proton therapy. A bigger post-nadir fall in TCR diversity correlated inversely with survival time in deceased patients. Proton therapy kept repertoires fairly stable, unlike photons, which gained effector/memory cells. Post-nadir diversity loss with photons came from oligoclonal expansion, particularly CD8+ Temra cells.

The specimen was peripheral blood, collected from a patient treated with proton-based radiotherapy. The clonotype was recovered from a woman between 65 and 79 years old with pancreatic cancer. This rearrangement joins TRBV27 to TRBJ2-2; either TRBD1 or TRBD2 may supply D (5 bases each). CDR3 DNA: TGTGCCAGCAGTTTATCAAGGTGGTGGGGGAACAGATCGAACACCGGGGAGCTGTTTTTT. As protein: CASSLSRWWGNRSNTGELFF.